Listed below are T cell receptor beta chains from one sample, sequenced in a study of T cell responses to AZD1222 COVID-19 vaccine. Some clones are missing from TCRdb's copy, which holds only in-frame ones; the method was immunoSEQ multiplex PCR. The table shows roughly 120,000 clones, with roughly 84% occurring only once. Sample: peripheral blood, taken on day 0 of AZD1222 vaccination. The receptor source for this set is an adult in good health. CDR3s include the opening cysteine and the closing phenylalanine or tryptophan. A D gene is named only where the DNA matches it firmly. Size values are once, few and many counts, or a class for expanded clones, and some rows have none.

>.|TRBJ2-7|TRBV19|.
TGTGCCAGTAGCAGAAGGACAGAGGGCTACGAGCAGTACTTC
CASSRRTEGYEQYF
>.|TRBJ1-2|TRBV5-4|.
TGTGCCAGCAGCTTGGGGGCGTCGAGGGATGGCTACACCTTC
CASSLGASRDGYTF
>.|TRBJ2-7|TRBV7-2|.
TGTGCCAGCAGATTTAGCGGGACAGGGTCCTACGAGCAGTACTTC
CASRFSGTGSYEQYF
>.|TRBJ2-7|TRBV10-3|.
TGTGCCATCAGTGAGTCGTCCCCATCCTACGAGCAGTACTTC
CAISESSPSYEQYF
>.|TRBJ2-7|TRBV5-6|.
TGTGCCAGCAGCTCCGTTGGGGACCCAACGGGGGAGCAGTACTTC
CASSSVGDPTGEQYF
>.|TRBJ2-7|TRBV28|.
TGTGCCAGCGGGTCAGACAGCTACGAGCAGTACTTC
CASGSDSYEQYF
>.|TRBJ2-1|TRBV19|.
TGTGCCAGTACCGGGGGCACCTACAATGAGCAGTTCTTC
CASTGGTYNEQFF
>.|TRBJ1-5|TRBV12-5|TRBD1
TGTGCTAGTGGTTTGGCGGGACAGGGGGCCCAGCATTTT
CASGLAGQGAQHF
>.|TRBJ1-3|TRBV5-1|.
TGCGCCAGCAGCCCAGCGCCCCTACTTGGGTCTGGAAACACCATATATTTT
CASSPAPLLGSGNTIYF
>.|TRBJ2-3|TRBV24-1|.
TGTGCCACCAGTGACCCTATACAGGGTGAGAGGCCAGATACGCAGTATTTT
CATSDPIQGERPDTQYF
>.|TRBJ1-6|TRBV20-1|.
TGCAGTGCTAGTGTACTGGGGGATTCACCCCTCCACTTT
CSASVLGDSPLHF
>.|TRBJ1-1|TRBV28|.
TGTGCCACCAGGGCCAACACTGAAGCTTTCTTT
CATRANTEAFF
>.|TRBJ1-1|TRBV7-8|.
TGTGCCAGCAGCTCGAGAGGACTGAGGAACACTGAAGCTTTCTTT
CASSSRGLRNTEAFF
>.|TRBJ2-7|TRBV19|.
TGTGCCAGTAGTATAAAGTACCAGTCAGCCGTGACCTACGAGCAGTACTTC
CASSIKYQSAVTYEQYF
>.|TRBJ1-1|TRBV7-9|.
TGTGCCAGCAGCGGACTGCAGGTACCTTACACTGAAGCTTTCTTT
CASSGLQVPYTEAFF
>.|TRBJ1-1|TRBV18|.
TGTGCCAGCTCACCGGCCGAGACCACTGAAGCTTTCTTT
CASSPAETTEAFF
>once|TRBJ1-1|TRBV5-1|.
TGCGCCAGCAGCTTGTTAGTCTCGGGTGAAGCTTTCTTT
CASSLLVSGEAFF
>.|TRBJ1-3|TRBV4-1|.
TGCGCCAGCAGCCAAGATTCTATGAAGGGGACTGGAAACACCATATATTTT
CASSQDSMKGTGNTIYF
>.|TRBJ1-5|TRBV6-1|TRBD1
TGTGCCAGCAGTGTCGGGACAGGGGGTCGGGGCAGCAATCAGCCCCAGCATTTT
CASSVGTGGRGSNQPQHF
>.|TRBJ1-2|TRBV15|.
TGTGCCACCAGTAAGGTTGTCGGGGGTTGGAGCTATGGCTACACCTTC
CATSKVVGGWSYGYTF
>.|TRBJ1-2|TRBV5-1|TRBD1
TGCGCCAGCAGCAGAGACGGGACAGGGAACTATGGCTACACCTTC
CASSRDGTGNYGYTF
>.|TRBJ1-5|TRBV7-9|.
TGTGCCAGCAGCTTAACACAAAATCAGCCCCAGCATTTT
CASSLTQNQPQHF
>.|TRBJ1-6|TRBV13|.
TGTGCCAGCAGCTTCCTCGGAGGGTCTTCACCCCTCCACTTT
CASSFLGGSSPLHF
>.|TRBJ1-1|TRBV5-1|.
TGCGCCAGCAGCCGGAAACTTGACAGCACTGAAGCTTTCTTT
CASSRKLDSTEAFF
>.|TRBJ1-4|TRBV3-1/TRBV3-2|.
TGTGCCAGCAGCCCTGACAGCTCTAATGAAAAACTGTTTTTT
CASSPDSSNEKLFF
>.|TRBJ2-3|TRBV7-3|.
TGTGCCAGCAGCCCACAGGGTTCCAGGGCAGATACGCAGTATTTT
CASSPQGSRADTQYF
>.|TRBJ1-4|TRBV5-1|TRBD1
TGCGCCAGCAGTCGGGACAGGGGGAACGAAAAACTGTTTTTT
CASSRDRGNEKLFF
>.|TRBJ1-6|TRBV28|.
TGTGCCAGCACCCCGGGTGGGGGACGCCTCAATTCACCCCTCCACTTT
CASTPGGGRLNSPLHF
>once|TRBJ1-2|TRBV9|.
TGTGCCAGCAGCCCAATGGGCACAGATGGCTACACCTTC
CASSPMGTDGYTF
>.|TRBJ1-1|TRBV28|.
TGTGCCAGCAGTTTCAGGAACACTGAAGCTTTCTTT
CASSFRNTEAFF
>.|TRBJ1-4|TRBV6-1|TRBD1
TGTGCCAGCAGTCTTCGGGACAGTTCTAATGAAAAACTGTTTTTT
CASSLRDSSNEKLFF
>.|TRBJ2-7|TRBV7-9|TRBD1
TGTGCCAGCAGCTTTGTCCCAACAGGGGCACACGAGCAGTACTTC
CASSFVPTGAHEQYF
>.|TRBJ1-1|TRBV4-2|.
TGTGCCAGCAGCCAAGATTTCGCAGGGGCTACTGAAGCTTTCTTT
CASSQDFAGATEAFF
>.|TRBJ1-5|TRBV21-1|.
TGTGCCAGCAGCAAACTATTTTTGGGGACAGGGGACGTGTGGAATCAGCCCCAGCATTTT
CASSKLFLGTGDVWNQPQHF
>.|TRBJ1-6|TRBV28|.
TGTGCCAGCAGTTTCCGGGGGGGTATATATTCACCCCTCCACTTT
CASSFRGGIYSPLHF
>.|TRBJ2-3|TRBV24-1|TRBD2
TGTGCCACCAGTGACTCCGGGGGGGCGGAATATACGCAGTATTTT
CATSDSGGAEYTQYF
>.|TRBJ1-5|TRBV5-4|.
TGTGCCAGCAGCTTGGAGGGGGGGGCTGCTCAGCCCCAGCATTTT
CASSLEGGAAQPQHF
>.|TRBJ1-5|TRBV18|.
TGTGCCAGCTCACCTACGGGGCCCAATCAGCCCCAGCATTTT
CASSPTGPNQPQHF
>.|TRBJ1-5|TRBV10-3|TRBD1
TGTGCCATCAGTAGTGGGACAGGGGGCAATCAGCCCCAGCATTTT
CAISSGTGGNQPQHF
>once|TRBJ2-3|TRBV5-8|.
TGTGCCAGCAGGTCGCCCGGGATTGGGTCGGCGGATACGCAGTATTTT
CASRSPGIGSADTQYF
>.|TRBJ1-5|TRBV7-2|.
TGTGCCAGCAGCTTAGGTGGAGGGGGGGGCAATCAGCCCCAGCATTTT
CASSLGGGGGNQPQHF